These 27 T cell receptor beta chains came from one sample sequenced in a study of tumor and adjacent non-tumor tissue in lung cancer. Three rounds of nested PCR, following a modified ARM-PCR protocol, produced the TCRbeta library. Via MiXCR, TCRdb re-called the multiplex PCR reads, giving one row per CDR3 protein. Here the sample spans 200,000 to 250,000 distinct CDR3 sequences, less than 80% being singletons. No cell sorting was done before RNA was extracted from the tissue. Source material: lung tumor tissue. The receptor set was obtained from a man aged 60 to 75 with non-small cell lung cancer.

Comments on this clonotype: The missing conserved phenylalanine or tryptophan at the end of this CDR3 makes a read error likely. V is TRBV5-4 and J is TRBJ2-1; perhaps TRBD2 as D (5 bases). V gave up 4 bases and J gave up 7 bases, with 18 bases separating them. Germline V gene lookup returns CDR1 SGHNT and CDR2 YYREEE (reference sequence). The CDR3 is 15 residues long. DNA of the CDR3: TGTGCCAGCAGCCTTAGCGCAACCTATGTTAATGAGCAGTTCTTA. Translated: CASSLSATYVNEQFL.

V gene TRBV29-1 combines with J gene TRBJ2-6, with TRBD1 as a possible D gene (5 bases). CDR1 and CDR2 (germline): SQVTM, ANQGSEA. This CDR3 has 15 amino acids. V was clipped by 1 base and J by 14 bases, with 21 bases between them. This CDR3 reads CSVEAPGPGATILTF. The CDR3 DNA sequence: TGCAGCGTTGAAGCTCCCGGGCCTGGGGCCACCATCCTGACTTTC. The variable domain in full, with the rest retrieved from reference TRBV29-1 and TRBJ2-6, is SAVISQKPSRDICQRGTSLTIQCQVDSQVTMMFWYRQQPGQSLTLIATANQGSEATYESGFVIDKFPISRPNLTFSTLTVSNMSPEDSSIYLCSVEAPGPGATILTFGAGSRLTVL.

As to this clonotype: A read error may explain this, as a much larger clone is one base away. The chain is built from TRBV20-1 and TRBJ2-1, with 7 bases matching TRBD2. Germline V lookup: CDR1 DFQATT, CDR2 SNEGSKA (reference sequence). The CDR3 extends over 16 amino acids. V lost 3 bases to trimming and J lost 1 base; unmatched junction nucleotides: 9. CDR3 nucleotide sequence: TGCAGTGCTAGTTCACTAGCGCCGAGATCCTACAATGAGCAGTTCTTC. Translated: CSASSLAPRSYNEQFF.

The chain links TRBV21-1 to TRBJ1-5; the table's D call, TRBD1, has no DNA check behind it. TRBV21-1 counts as a pseudogene. The CDR3 has 17 amino acids. For the CDR3, the DNA is TGTGCCAGCAGCAAAGGGGGACAGAATTGTAGCAACCAGCCCCAGCATTTT. It is translated as CASSKGGQNCSNQPQHF.

As to this clonotype: The CDR3 does not end in the conserved phenylalanine or tryptophan, so this is likely a read error. The V call is TRBV24-1, the J call TRBJ1-2; a weak D match, TRBD1 (5 bases). Germline V gene data show CDR1 as KGHDR and CDR2 as SFDVKD. V gave up 3 bases and J gave up 8 bases, with 9 bases separating them. The CDR3 totals 12 residues. CDR3 bases: TGTGCCACCAGTGATAGGGGAGTCGGCTACACCTTA. It codes for CATSDRGVGYTL.

This clonotype was recorded many times. This chain connects TRBV12-3 or TRBV12-4 to TRBJ1-5; D remains ambiguous. The CDR3 is 14 amino acids. The V end was cut by 2 bases, the J end by 1 base, with 6 bases between. The CDR3, as DNA: TGTGCCAGCAGTTTATCGTACAGCAATCAGCCCCAGCATTTT. Its translation: CASSLSYSNQPQHF.

V and J are TRBV11-2 and TRBJ2-1; D gene unclear. Germline lookup yields CDR1 SGHAT and CDR2 FQNNGV. V lost 2 bases, J lost 11 bases, and 19 bases lay in between. The CDR3 consists of 15 residues. CDR3 bases: TGTGCCAGCAGCTTAAATCCCTCGTCGGGCGATAAGCAGTTCTTC. This sequence encodes CASSLNPSSGDKQFF.

This clonotype was seen a single time. Mismatch with germline at one junction end may stem from a read error. The CDR3 spells CASSFVHGSRNYAYTF. DNA of the CDR3: TGTGCCAGCAGCTTCGTACATGGCTCCAGGAACTATGCCTACACCTTC. The chain has TRBV5-6 and TRBJ1-2; no clear D gene. Germline V CDR1 and CDR2: SGHDT, YYEEEE. The CDR3 has 16 amino acids.

This clonotype showed up many times. The chain couples TRBV6-1 to TRBJ2-2; D ambiguous. The CDR3 sequence is 13 residues long. Germline lookup yields CDR1 MNHNS and CDR2 SASEGT. V dropped 5 bases and J dropped 3 bases, with 7 bases sitting between them. CDR3 DNA: TGTGCCAGCAGTCGGCTGTACACCGGGGAGCTGTTTTTT. This sequence encodes CASSRLYTGELFF.

As regards this clonotype: Germline and junction disagree at one end, which may indicate a read error. The rearrangement joins TRBV6-6 to TRBJ2-3; the D is unclear. The CDR3 runs 16 residues. The germline gives CDR1 MNHNY, CDR2 SVGAGI (reference sequence). The CDR3 here is CACSYRQRASTDTQYF. Here the CDR3 DNA reads TGTGCCTGCAGTTACCGACAACGAGCTAGCACAGATACGCAGTATTTT.

The gene calls are TRBV6-5 and TRBJ1-1, with unresolved D. V was shortened by 11 bases and J by 3 bases, with 13 bases between the two germline ends. Per the germline V gene, CDR1 is MNHEY and CDR2 is SVGAGI. The CDR3 extends over 12 amino acids. The CDR3 loop is CACSSYYTEAFF. CDR3 nucleotide sequence: TGTGCCTGTAGTTCCTATTACACTGAAGCTTTCTTT.

The chain couples TRBV5-5 to TRBJ2-3; 10 bases are shared with TRBD1. V lost 3 bases to trimming and J lost 1 base; unmatched junction nucleotides: 2. CDR3 length equals 15 residues. CDR1 SGHKS and CDR2 YYEKEE come from the germline V gene (reference sequence). This CDR3 reads CASSSGTGGTDTQYF. Here the CDR3 DNA reads TGTGCCAGCAGCTCCGGGACAGGGGGCACAGATACGCAGTATTTT.

Of note for this clonotype: One end of the junction does not line up with germline, which may come from a read error. The gene calls are TRBV6-5 and TRBJ2-7; D unresolved. Germline values: CDR1 MNHEY, CDR2 SVGAGI. This CDR3 contains 16 residues. The CDR3 nucleotides are TGTGCCAGCAGCCTGGCCGCCTCAAGGTCATCCTACGAGCGGTACTTC. It translates to CASSLAASRSSYERYF.

A remark on this clonotype: The junction departs from germline at one end; a sequencing error may be responsible. The chain's CDR3 is CVSRPTRRGTDTQYF. The CDR3 nucleotides read TGTGTCAGCAGACCTACCAGGCGAGGAACAGATACGCAGTATTTT. V gene TRBV12-3 or TRBV12-4 combines with J gene TRBJ2-3; D gene unclear. This CDR3 is 15 amino acids long.

As regards this clonotype: The CDR3 does not close with the conserved phenylalanine or tryptophan, likely indicating a read error. The CDR3 spells CASREQGSEQYL. The DNA of the CDR3 is TGTGCCAGCAGGGAACAGGGGAGCGAGCAGTACCTC. This chain uses TRBV6-1 with TRBJ2-7; 7 bases match TRBD1. Germline values: CDR1 MNHNS, CDR2 SASEGT. There are 12 residues in the CDR3. The V gene end was trimmed by 6 bases and the J gene end by 6 bases; junction bases not matched to a gene: 5.

The genes are TRBV11-2 and TRBJ2-1; TRBD2 aligns across 10 bases. Trimming cost V 7 bases and J 4 bases; bases outside gene matches: 7. CDR1 is SGHAT, CDR2 FQNNGV, per germline. CDR3 size: 15 residues. This CDR3 is CASNFSGGPYNEQFF. The DNA of the CDR3 is TGTGCCAGCAACTTTAGCGGGGGGCCATACAATGAGCAGTTCTTC.

The chain uses TRBV12-5 and TRBJ2-3; 7 bases are a match to TRBD2. After removal of 6 bases from V and 10 bases from J, the junction contained 19 bases not matched to a gene. CDR3 length: 16 amino acids. Germline V gene sequence: CDR1 LGHNT, CDR2 FRNRAP. CDR3 in DNA: TGTGCTAGTGGGGCCCCTTTTGCGGGAGATAGAGAAGCGCAGTATTTT. Its translation is CASGAPFAGDREAQYF.

Of note for this clonotype: The germline gene is not matched at one end of the junction; a read error may be the cause. The gene calls are TRBV6-5 and TRBJ2-2; D perhaps matches TRBD2 (5 bases). The CDR3 runs to 16 residues. The germline V gene encodes CDR1 MNHEY and CDR2 SVGAGI. The CDR3 is CTSKFGSTETTGDLFF. CDR3 coding DNA: TGTACCAGCAAGTTCGGGTCAACAGAGACCACCGGGGATCTGTTTTTT.

This clonotype was recorded once. At one of its ends the junction is not consistent with the germline gene, which may arise from a read error. The J gene is TRBJ2-7, the V gene TRBV11-2; 7 nucleotides agree with TRBD1. The CDR3 is 15 amino acids. In germline, CDR1 is SGHAT, CDR2 FQNNGV. CDR3 in amino acids: CAGSLETGVTYDQYF. As DNA, the CDR3 is TGTGCCGGCAGCTTGGAAACAGGGGTAACCTACGACCAGTACTTC. Full variable domain (outside the CDR3, taken from reference TRBV11-2 and TRBJ2-7): EAGVAQSPRYKIIEKRQSVAFWCNPISGHATLYWYQQILGQGPKLLIQFQNNGVVDDSQLPKDRFSAERLKGVDSTLKIQPAKLEDSAVYLCAGSLETGVTYDQYFGPGTRLTVT.

This clonotype was seen only a few times. This CDR3 fails to terminate in the conserved phenylalanine or tryptophan, so it likely reflects a read error. The chain links TRBV11-2 to TRBJ1-2; D might be TRBD1 (6 bases). Trimming shortened V by 1 base and J by 5 bases, and 14 bases separated the two germline ends. This CDR3 is 15 amino acids long. Germline V gene sequence: CDR1 SGHAT, CDR2 FQNNGV. The CDR3 is CASSLALGHYYGYTL. CDR3 nucleotides: TGTGCCAGCAGCTTAGCTCTGGGACATTATTATGGCTACACCTTA.

As concerns this clonotype: Given a much more abundant clone one base away, this may be a read error. The chain joins TRBV6-2 or TRBV6-3 to TRBJ2-7; 8 nucleotides align to TRBD2. Looked up from germline, CDR1 is MNHEY and CDR2 is SVGEGT. With 7 bases clipped from V and 5 bases from J, the junction kept 13 bases outside the gene matches. The CDR3 extends over 15 amino acids. The CDR3 loop reads CASNSTSGLSNEQYF. The CDR3 DNA is TGTGCCAGCAATTCAACTAGCGGCCTAAGCAACGAGCAGTACTTC.

Note on this clonotype: A read error may account for a junction end that differs from germline. The chain couples TRBV12-3 or TRBV12-4 to TRBJ2-2, with D perhaps matching TRBD1 (6 bases). The CDR3 totals 16 residues. CDR3 bases: TGTGTCAGCAGTTTAGCAGGGGTCCTGGGGACCGGGGAGCTGTTTTTT. As protein: CVSSLAGVLGTGELFF.

This chain uses TRBV6-6 with TRBJ1-6; D unclear. Germline loops: CDR1 MNHNY, CDR2 SVGAGI (reference sequence). V was trimmed by 6 bases and J by 8 bases, leaving 14 bases between them. The CDR3 is 14 amino acids. In DNA form, the CDR3 reads TGTGCCAGCAGATACAAGGTAGCAGATTCACCCCTCCACTTT. Amino acid sequence: CASRYKVADSPLHF.

There are many counts of this clonotype. V is TRBV20-1 and J is TRBJ2-5; 10 bases line up with TRBD2. Trimming took 3 bases from V and 5 from J; bases not matched to a gene: 9. The V gene's germline CDR1 is DFQATT and CDR2 SNEGSKA (reference sequence). The CDR3 is 15 amino acids. This chain's CDR3 is CSASSLAGARETQYF. Written as DNA, the CDR3 is TGCAGTGCTAGTAGTCTAGCGGGAGCTCGTGAGACCCAGTACTTC.

This chain joins TRBV6-1 and TRBJ1-2; D is unclear. The CDR3 contains 13 residues. CDR1 is MNHNS and CDR2 is SASEGT in the germline V gene. Deletions cut 6 bases from V and 2 bases from J, with 10 bases between. The CDR3 sequence is CASRTEQNYGYTF. The DNA of the CDR3 is TGTGCCAGCAGGACGGAACAGAACTATGGCTACACCTTC.

The DNA for the CDR3 is TGCAGTTCTATAGTAGGGGATGCCTACACCTTC. Translating it yields CSSIVGDAYTF. This sequence joins TRBV20-1 and TRBJ1-2; D is possibly TRBD1 (5 bases). Between the trimmed V and J ends, which lost 8 bases and 10 bases, there was a span of 17 bases. Germline V gene data show CDR1 as DFQATT and CDR2 as SNEGSKA (reference sequence). The CDR3 consists of 11 residues.

V is TRBV5-1 and J is TRBJ2-2; the D call may be TRBD1 or TRBD2 (5 bases each). The V and J ends lost 2 bases and 8 bases respectively, with 16 bases between them. CDR1 and CDR2 from the germline V gene are SGHRS and YFSETQ. The CDR3 extends over 15 amino acids. In DNA, the CDR3 is TGCGCCAGCAGCTTTGGTGGGGACCGAGCTGGGGAGCTGTTTTTT. Its protein is CASSFGGDRAGELFF.